These 13 T cell receptor beta chains were all obtained from the same sample, sequenced in a study of cytomegalovirus exposure and HLA in healthy donors. Primers for the PCR totalled 60 Vbeta and 13 Jbeta. Sequenced by immunoSEQ multiplex PCR; TCRdb stores in-frame clones only, minus some. The sample shows some 85,000 clones, about three quarters of them seen only once. Sequencing was performed on PBMCs. The receptors were gathered from a woman aged 35 to 49 in good health and CMV-seropositive.

This clone was counted a single time. CDR3 loop: CASSPPKGLAGNTDTQYF. Here the CDR3 DNA reads TGTGCCAGCTCACCACCAAAAGGACTAGCGGGGAACACAGATACGCAGTATTTT. V gene TRBV18 combines with J gene TRBJ2-3, with 12 positions matching TRBD2. J was trimmed by 2 bases and V by 0 bases; bases with no gene match: 6. The germline gives CDR1 KGHSH, CDR2 LQKENI. This CDR3 has 18 residues.

Concerning this clone itself: At the DNA level, this CDR3 is encoded by other sequences in the same sample as well. V gene TRBV7-2 combines with J gene TRBJ2-7; D uncertain. Trimming took off 1 base at V and 6 bases at J, with 10 bases between the two ends. The length of the CDR3 is 13 residues. Germline values: CDR1 SGHTA, CDR2 FQGNSA. The chain's CDR3 is CASSLGAGIEQYF. The CDR3 nucleotides are TGTGCCAGCAGCTTAGGGGCTGGCATCGAGCAGTACTTC.

The J gene is TRBJ1-1, the V gene TRBV28; 7 bases match TRBD1. The CDR3 totals 14 residues. CDR1 is MDHEN and CDR2 is SYDVKM in the germline V gene. With 3 bases clipped from V and 5 bases from J, the junction kept 6 bases outside the gene matches. The CDR3 DNA follows: TGTGCCAGCAGTTTTTATGCAGGGGGTACTGAAGCTTTCTTT. This encodes CASSFYAGGTEAFF.

The CDR3 here is CASSLLRDRAGGRNTEAFF. The CDR3 DNA reads as TGTGCCAGCAGTTTGCTTAGGGACAGGGCTGGAGGTAGGAACACTGAAGCTTTCTTT. The chain joins TRBV27 to TRBJ1-1; TRBD1 matches at 9 bases. J lost 1 base, V lost 3 bases, and 15 bases had no gene match. Germline loops: CDR1 MNHEY, CDR2 SMNVEV (reference sequence). This CDR3 has 19 residues.

The V call is TRBV7-2, the J call TRBJ2-7; tentatively, D is TRBD1 (6 bases). Trimming took 5 bases from V and 2 from J, leaving 10 bases between them. This CDR3 is built from 13 residues. Germline CDR1 is SGHTA and CDR2 is FQGNSA. CDR3 sequence reads: CASSEQGTYEQYF. DNA of the CDR3: TGTGCCAGCAGCGAACAGGGTACCTACGAGCAGTACTTC.

V usage is TRBV27 and J usage is TRBJ2-7; possibly TRBD1 for D (5 bases). V lost 3 bases, J lost 1 base, and 10 bases lay in between. CDR3 length: 14 residues. Germline loops: CDR1 MNHEY, CDR2 SMNVEV (reference sequence). The CDR3 loop reads CASSFSRDSYEQYF. CDR3 coding DNA: TGTGCCAGCAGTTTTTCCAGGGATTCCTACGAGCAGTACTTC.

This chain connects TRBV5-1 to TRBJ2-3; 12 bases agree with TRBD2. Germline V lookup: CDR1 SGHRS, CDR2 YFSETQ. CDR3 size: 21 residues. Unmatched junction bases numbered 15, after V lost 0 bases and J lost 1 base. DNA for the CDR3: TGCGCCAGCAGCTTGGTGGGGGCAACTAGCGGGAGGTTCCTTGGCACAGATACGCAGTATTTT. Translating gives CASSLVGATSGRFLGTDTQYF.

This sequence joins TRBV6-5 and TRBJ2-3; the D is unclear. The ends were cut back, 4 bases at V and 6 bases at J, with 8 bases in the middle. Per germline, CDR1 MNHEY and CDR2 SVGAGI. The CDR3 has 12 residues. The DNA for the CDR3 is TGTGCCAGCAGTTGGGCTGGGGATACGCAGTATTTT. Its protein product is CASSWAGDTQYF.

This rearrangement joins TRBV19 to TRBJ1-1, with D unclear. Deletions cut 6 bases from V and 3 bases from J, with 11 bases between. CDR3 size: 13 residues. Germline CDR1 reads LNHDA; CDR2 reads SQIVND (reference sequence). CDR3 sequence (DNA): TGTGCCAGTAGCGGCCTGCGGTACACTGAAGCTTTCTTT. Its protein is CASSGLRYTEAFF.

V and J are TRBV7-9 and TRBJ1-4; perhaps TRBD1 as D (6 bases). The CDR3 covers 14 residues. Germline V gene lookup returns CDR1 SEHNR and CDR2 FQNEAQ (reference sequence). Trimming shortened V by 4 bases and J by 5 bases, and 11 bases separated the two germline ends. DNA of the CDR3: TGTGCCAGCAGCTCAGCGACAGGAAATGAAAAACTGTTTTTT. This encodes CASSSATGNEKLFF. The full variable domain, rest sourced from reference TRBV7-9 and TRBJ1-4, is DTGVSQNPRHKITKRGQNVTFRCDPISEHNRLYWYRQTLGQGPEFLTYFQNEAQLEKSRLLSDRFSAERPKGSFSTLEIQRTEQGDSAMYLCASSSATGNEKLFFGSGTQLSVL.

This sequence joins TRBV29-1 and TRBJ2-7; tentative D call: TRBD1 (6 bases). V was trimmed by 4 bases and J by 3 bases, leaving 10 bases between them. The CDR3 is 12 residues long. The germline V gene encodes CDR1 SQVTM and CDR2 ANQGSEA. CDR3 in DNA: TGCAGCGTTGTAACAGGGAGCTACGAGCAGTACTTC. Residues: CSVVTGSYEQYF.

About this clone itself: Other DNA sequences in the same sample also yield this CDR3. This rearrangement joins TRBV7-9 to TRBJ2-2; possibly TRBD2 for D (6 bases). CDR1 and CDR2 (germline): SEHNR, FQNEAQ (reference sequence). This CDR3 region has 15 residues. Trimming took 7 bases from V and 4 from J, leaving 16 bases between them. CDR3 in DNA: TGTGCCAGCACCGTAGGGACGGGGGTCACCGGGGAGCTGTTTTTT. Protein: CASTVGTGVTGELFF.

The chain is built from TRBV15 and TRBJ1-2, with D possibly TRBD1 on 6 matching bases. Germline V CDR1 and CDR2: LNHNV, YYDKDF (reference sequence). This CDR3 spans 14 amino acids. V lost 1 base and J 4 bases, leaving 10 bases between the germline ends. As DNA, the CDR3 is TGTGCCACCAGCAGAGGGGGGGGCGTCTATGGCTACACCTTC. As protein: CATSRGGGVYGYTF.